The clone carrying this T cell receptor (beta chain) was recorded only once. These data belong to a study of blood T cell repertoires in COVID-19. Clones were sequenced by immunoSEQ multiplex PCR, and TCRdb holds only the in-frame ones, with some missing. Altogether around 200,000 clones are present, 88% being singletons, with the ten largest covering under 2%. CDR1 is LGHDT, CDR2 YNNKEL, per germline (reference sequence). V lost 4 bases and J 4 bases, leaving 7 bases between the germline ends. The CDR3 loop spans 12 amino acids. Material for sequencing was peripheral blood. The chain employs TRBV3-1 (or the pseudogene TRBV3-2) and TRBJ2-5; D is undetermined. This receptor was identified in a man younger than 35 with active or convalescent COVID-19. This CDR3 reads CASSPPSETQYF. The CDR3 DNA reads as TGTGCCAGCAGCCCCCCCTCAGAGACCCAGTACTTC.